What follows describes a single T cell receptor (beta chain). The antigen is undetermined. The data stem from a study of monozygotic twins with inflammatory bowel disease. Study outcomes and limitations: None of the different T cell subtypes could be distinguished from one another. Nothing supported a single strong signal or clonotype that was associated with IBD.

Germline V gene data show CDR1 as SGHDT and CDR2 as YYEEEE. The length of the CDR3 is 15 residues. An amount of roughly 4,000 ng of total RNA was used for each TCR library. A template switching step added UMIs, each with a 6-nucleotide sample barcode. TCRdb reprocessed the 5' RACE reads; each CDR3 protein has one entry and no DNA is given. The clone table shows about 140,000 distinct CDR3 sequences, with the ten largest holding 2% to 3%. Sequenced sample: blood. The chain has TRBV5-6 and TRBJ1-5. The receptor comes from a human donor with ulcerative colitis or Crohn's disease, or a healthy co-twin of an affected twin (not recorded which). The CDR3 loop is CASSLGRLRGQPQHF.